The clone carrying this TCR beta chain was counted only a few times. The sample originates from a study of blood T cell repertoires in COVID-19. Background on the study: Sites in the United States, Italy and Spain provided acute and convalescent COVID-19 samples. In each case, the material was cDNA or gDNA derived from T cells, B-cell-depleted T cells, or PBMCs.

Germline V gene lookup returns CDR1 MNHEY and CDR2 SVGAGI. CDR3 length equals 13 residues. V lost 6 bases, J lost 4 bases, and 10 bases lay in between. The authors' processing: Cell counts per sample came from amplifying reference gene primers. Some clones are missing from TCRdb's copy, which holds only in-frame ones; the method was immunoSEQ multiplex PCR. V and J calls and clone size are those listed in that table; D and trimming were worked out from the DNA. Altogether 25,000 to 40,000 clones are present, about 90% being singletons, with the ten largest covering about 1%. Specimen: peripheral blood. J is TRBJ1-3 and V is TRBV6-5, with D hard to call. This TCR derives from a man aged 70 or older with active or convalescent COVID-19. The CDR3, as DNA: TGTGCCAGCAGGGAGAGGCTAGGAAACACCATATATTTT. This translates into CASRERLGNTIYF.